These T cell receptor beta chains were read from a single sample in a study of cytomegalovirus exposure and HLA in healthy donors. Some clones are missing from TCRdb's copy, which holds only in-frame ones; the method was immunoSEQ multiplex PCR. The sample has 150,000 to 200,000 clones, roughly 86% seen once. Sequenced: PBMCs. All receptors derive from a woman aged 18-29 years in good health and CMV-seronegative. Each CDR3 is given with its conserved first and last residue. Each record gives: clone size, J gene, V gene, D gene, CDR3 protein, CDR3 DNA. A D gene is named only where the DNA matches it firmly. Expanded clones get a size class; other rows say once, few or many, or leave the size out.

abundance: NA; j_gene: TRBJ2-7; v_gene: TRBV30; d_gene: NA; CDR3aa: CAWSADSIEQYF; CDR3nt: TGTGCCTGGAGTGCGGACAGCATAGAGCAGTACTTC
abundance: NA; j_gene: TRBJ2-7; v_gene: TRBV7-6; d_gene: NA; CDR3aa: CASSLVYGGTYEQYF; CDR3nt: TGTGCCAGCAGCTTAGTGTATGGCGGTACCTACGAGCAGTACTTC
abundance: NA; j_gene: TRBJ1-1; v_gene: TRBV5-1; d_gene: NA; CDR3aa: CASSLRQEAFF; CDR3nt: TGCGCCAGCAGCCTACGACAGGAAGCTTTCTTT
abundance: NA; j_gene: TRBJ2-7; v_gene: TRBV7-7; d_gene: NA; CDR3aa: CASSLAPGVDEQYF; CDR3nt: TGTGCTAGCAGCTTAGCGCCGGGAGTCGACGAGCAGTACTTC
abundance: NA; j_gene: TRBJ2-1; v_gene: TRBV19; d_gene: TRBD2; CDR3aa: CASSPTSGGYNEQFF; CDR3nt: TGTGCCAGTAGCCCTACTAGCGGGGGCTACAATGAGCAGTTCTTC
abundance: NA; j_gene: TRBJ2-5; v_gene: TRBV4-1; d_gene: NA; CDR3aa: CASSQEIHFQETQYF; CDR3nt: TGCGCCAGCAGCCAAGAAATACATTTTCAAGAGACCCAGTACTTC
abundance: once; j_gene: TRBJ2-2; v_gene: TRBV10-1; d_gene: NA; CDR3aa: CASSDPGEAGELFF; CDR3nt: TGCGCCAGCAGTGACCCGGGGGAAGCCGGGGAGCTGTTTTTT
abundance: NA; j_gene: TRBJ1-2; v_gene: TRBV7-9; d_gene: NA; CDR3aa: CASSLAGDSFYGYTF; CDR3nt: TGTGCCAGCAGCTTAGCAGGGGATTCCTTCTATGGCTACACCTTC
abundance: NA; j_gene: TRBJ2-1; v_gene: TRBV13; d_gene: TRBD2; CDR3aa: CASSSELAGGQYYNEQFF; CDR3nt: TGTGCCAGCAGCTCAGAACTAGCGGGAGGCCAATACTACAATGAGCAGTTCTTC
abundance: NA; j_gene: TRBJ2-7; v_gene: TRBV11-2; d_gene: TRBD2; CDR3aa: CASSLGSGASYEQYF; CDR3nt: TGTGCCAGCAGCTTAGGTAGCGGGGCGTCCTACGAGCAGTACTTC
abundance: NA; j_gene: TRBJ2-7; v_gene: TRBV5-1; d_gene: TRBD1; CDR3aa: CASSVQGDEQYF; CDR3nt: TGCGCCAGCAGCGTACAGGGGGACGAGCAGTACTTC
abundance: NA; j_gene: TRBJ1-1; v_gene: TRBV5-1; d_gene: NA; CDR3aa: CASREGMDTEAFF; CDR3nt: TGCGCCAGCAGGGAGGGTATGGACACTGAAGCTTTCTTT
abundance: few; j_gene: TRBJ1-1; v_gene: TRBV6-7; d_gene: NA; CDR3aa: CASSYCGVRSTEAFF; CDR3nt: TGTGCCAGCAGTTACTGCGGAGTGCGAAGCACTGAAGCTTTCTTT
abundance: NA; j_gene: TRBJ1-2; v_gene: TRBV6-5; d_gene: TRBD1; CDR3aa: CASNPGGQRGYTF; CDR3nt: TGTGCCAGCAATCCCGGGGGACAGAGGGGCTACACCTTC
abundance: NA; j_gene: TRBJ2-1; v_gene: TRBV6-1; d_gene: NA; CDR3aa: CASRPNFQHNERFF; CDR3nt: TGTGCCAGCAGACCGAATTTTCAGCACAATGAGCGGTTCTTC
abundance: NA; j_gene: TRBJ2-2; v_gene: TRBV7-3; d_gene: TRBD1; CDR3aa: CASSSSGTGVPGELFF; CDR3nt: TGTGCCAGCAGCTCTTCCGGGACAGGTGTACCCGGGGAGCTGTTTTTT
abundance: NA; j_gene: TRBJ1-4; v_gene: TRBV7-9; d_gene: NA; CDR3aa: CASSLLLGANEKLFF; CDR3nt: TGTGCCAGCAGCTTACTGCTAGGTGCTAATGAAAAACTGTTTTTT
abundance: NA; j_gene: TRBJ1-3; v_gene: TRBV5-1; d_gene: NA; CDR3aa: CASSPSGGNTIYF; CDR3nt: TGCGCCAGCAGCCCCTCGGGGGGAAACACCATATATTTT
abundance: NA; j_gene: TRBJ2-3; v_gene: TRBV7-8; d_gene: NA; CDR3aa: CASSDSQMRQYF; CDR3nt: TGTGCCAGCAGCGACTCTCAGATGAGGCAGTATTTT
abundance: NA; j_gene: TRBJ1-1; v_gene: TRBV30; d_gene: NA; CDR3aa: CAWSDTLNTEAFF; CDR3nt: TGTGCCTGGAGTGACACGCTGAACACTGAAGCTTTCTTT
abundance: once; j_gene: TRBJ2-3; v_gene: TRBV9; d_gene: NA; CDR3aa: CASSGGGASTDTQYF; CDR3nt: TGTGCCAGCAGCGGGGGAGGCGCTAGCACAGATACGCAGTATTTT
abundance: NA; j_gene: TRBJ2-4; v_gene: TRBV25-1; d_gene: NA; CDR3aa: CASSRGASQYF; CDR3nt: TGTGCCAGCAGTCGGGGGGCTAGTCAGTACTTC
abundance: NA; j_gene: TRBJ2-1; v_gene: TRBV7-2; d_gene: TRBD2; CDR3aa: CASSSKALAGVLDEQFF; CDR3nt: TGTGCCAGCAGCTCAAAAGCACTAGCGGGAGTTTTAGATGAGCAGTTCTTC
abundance: few; j_gene: TRBJ1-4; v_gene: TRBV5-4; d_gene: NA; CDR3aa: CASSQDRQGNEKLFF; CDR3nt: TGTGCCAGCAGCCAAGATAGGCAGGGAAATGAAAAACTGTTTTTT
abundance: NA; j_gene: TRBJ1-2; v_gene: TRBV7-9; d_gene: TRBD1; CDR3aa: CASSATGVSYGYTF; CDR3nt: TGTGCCAGCAGTGCCACAGGGGTATCCTATGGCTACACCTTC
abundance: NA; j_gene: TRBJ1-3; v_gene: TRBV30; d_gene: TRBD1; CDR3aa: CAYTNRGLSGNTIYF; CDR3nt: TGTGCCTACACCAACAGGGGACTCTCTGGAAACACCATATATTTT
abundance: NA; j_gene: TRBJ2-7; v_gene: TRBV27; d_gene: TRBD1; CDR3aa: CASSQGTGASYEQYF; CDR3nt: TGTGCCAGCAGTCAGGGGACAGGGGCATCCTACGAGCAGTACTTC
abundance: NA; j_gene: TRBJ1-1; v_gene: TRBV30; d_gene: NA; CDR3aa: CAWSLTPQANTEAFF; CDR3nt: TGTGCCTGGAGCCTAACCCCTCAGGCGAACACTGAAGCTTTCTTT
abundance: NA; j_gene: TRBJ1-4; v_gene: TRBV5-4; d_gene: TRBD1; CDR3aa: CASSLRPGTGEATNEKLFF; CDR3nt: TGTGCCAGCAGCTTACGTCCCGGGACAGGGGAGGCAACTAATGAAAAACTGTTTTTT
abundance: NA; j_gene: TRBJ1-1; v_gene: TRBV12-5; d_gene: TRBD1; CDR3aa: CASFGGTGNTEAFF; CDR3nt: TGTGCTAGTTTTGGAGGGACAGGGAACACTGAAGCTTTCTTT
abundance: few; j_gene: TRBJ1-4; v_gene: TRBV30; d_gene: NA; CDR3aa: CAWGSGVQGEKLFF; CDR3nt: TGTGCCTGGGGATCCGGGGTCCAGGGGGAAAAACTGTTTTTT
abundance: NA; j_gene: TRBJ1-1; v_gene: TRBV5-4; d_gene: NA; CDR3aa: CASSLWEGLADTEAFF; CDR3nt: TGTGCCAGCAGCCTTTGGGAGGGACTCGCGGACACTGAAGCTTTCTTT
abundance: NA; j_gene: TRBJ1-2; v_gene: TRBV25-1; d_gene: TRBD1; CDR3aa: CASGTGGTPGYTF; CDR3nt: TGTGCCAGCGGAACAGGGGGCACCCCCGGCTACACCTTC
abundance: NA; j_gene: TRBJ1-1; v_gene: TRBV5-6; d_gene: NA; CDR3aa: CASSSTQGKTEAFF; CDR3nt: TGTGCCAGCAGCTCCACGCAGGGGAAGACTGAAGCTTTCTTT
abundance: NA; j_gene: TRBJ1-1; v_gene: TRBV27; d_gene: TRBD1; CDR3aa: CASSAGQATEAFF; CDR3nt: TGTGCCAGCAGCGCCGGACAGGCTACTGAAGCTTTCTTT
abundance: once; j_gene: TRBJ2-7; v_gene: TRBV4-1; d_gene: NA; CDR3aa: CASSQASGYEQYF; CDR3nt: TGCGCCAGCAGCCAGGCGAGCGGGTACGAGCAGTACTTC
abundance: NA; j_gene: TRBJ1-1; v_gene: TRBV5-1; d_gene: NA; CDR3aa: CASRGTPAEAFF; CDR3nt: TGCGCCAGCAGAGGGACACCCGCTGAAGCTTTCTTT
abundance: NA; j_gene: TRBJ2-1; v_gene: TRBV7-8; d_gene: TRBD1; CDR3aa: CASSLVSPGQGLNEQFF; CDR3nt: TGTGCCAGCAGCTTAGTTAGTCCGGGACAGGGTCTAAATGAGCAGTTCTTC
abundance: NA; j_gene: TRBJ2-2; v_gene: TRBV5-1; d_gene: NA; CDR3aa: CASSPQGAGTGELFF; CDR3nt: TGCGCCAGCAGCCCACAGGGCGCGGGCACCGGGGAGCTGTTTTTT
abundance: NA; j_gene: TRBJ1-6; v_gene: TRBV30; d_gene: TRBD1; CDR3aa: CAWSPLGGTGHNSPLHF; CDR3nt: TGTGCCTGGAGTCCACTCGGGGGGACAGGGCATAATTCACCCCTCCACTTT
abundance: NA; j_gene: TRBJ1-2; v_gene: TRBV28; d_gene: NA; CDR3aa: CASSLGGVGGYTF; CDR3nt: TGTGCCAGCAGTTTAGGCGGGGTTGGCGGCTACACCTTC
abundance: NA; j_gene: TRBJ2-1; v_gene: TRBV30; d_gene: NA; CDR3aa: CAWRRQGGNEQFF; CDR3nt: TGTGCCTGGCGCCGACAGGGAGGCAATGAGCAGTTCTTC
abundance: once; j_gene: TRBJ2-1; v_gene: TRBV7-9; d_gene: NA; CDR3aa: CASSSDRSSYNEQFF; CDR3nt: TGTGCCAGCAGCTCCGACAGGAGCTCCTACAATGAGCAGTTCTTC
abundance: NA; j_gene: TRBJ1-5; v_gene: TRBV19; d_gene: NA; CDR3aa: CASSIDSGRQPQHF; CDR3nt: TGTGCCAGTAGTATAGATTCAGGGCGGCAGCCCCAGCATTTT
abundance: NA; j_gene: TRBJ1-5; v_gene: TRBV19; d_gene: NA; CDR3aa: CASSGLTGSNQPQHF; CDR3nt: TGTGCCAGTAGTGGCCTGACAGGTAGCAATCAGCCCCAGCATTTT
abundance: NA; j_gene: TRBJ2-7; v_gene: TRBV30; d_gene: TRBD1; CDR3aa: CAWQPGQGRHEQYF; CDR3nt: TGTGCCTGGCAACCGGGACAGGGGCGCCACGAGCAGTACTTC
abundance: NA; j_gene: TRBJ1-2; v_gene: TRBV10-3; d_gene: NA; CDR3aa: CAISRGLEDGYTF; CDR3nt: TGTGCCATCAGTAGGGGGTTGGAGGATGGCTACACCTTC